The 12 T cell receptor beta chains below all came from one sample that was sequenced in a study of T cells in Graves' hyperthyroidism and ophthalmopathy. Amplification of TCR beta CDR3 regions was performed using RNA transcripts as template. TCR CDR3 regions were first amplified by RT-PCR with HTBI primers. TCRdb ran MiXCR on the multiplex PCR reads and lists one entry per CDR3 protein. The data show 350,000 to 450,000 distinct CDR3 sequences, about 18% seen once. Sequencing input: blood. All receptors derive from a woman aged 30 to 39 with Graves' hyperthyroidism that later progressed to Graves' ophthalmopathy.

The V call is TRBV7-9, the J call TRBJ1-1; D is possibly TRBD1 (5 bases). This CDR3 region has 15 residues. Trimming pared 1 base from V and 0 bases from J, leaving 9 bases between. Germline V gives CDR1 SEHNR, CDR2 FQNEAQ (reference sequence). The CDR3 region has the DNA TGTGCCAGCAGCTTAGTTGCAGGGATGAACACTGAAGCTTTCTTT. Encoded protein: CASSLVAGMNTEAFF.

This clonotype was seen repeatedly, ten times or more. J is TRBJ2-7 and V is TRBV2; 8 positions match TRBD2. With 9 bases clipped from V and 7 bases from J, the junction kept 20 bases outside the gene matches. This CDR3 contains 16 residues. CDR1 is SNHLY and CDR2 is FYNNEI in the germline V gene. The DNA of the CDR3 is TGTGCCAGAAGTATTTTGACGGGAGGGGTCCCTAATGAGCAGTACTTC. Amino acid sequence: CARSILTGGVPNEQYF.

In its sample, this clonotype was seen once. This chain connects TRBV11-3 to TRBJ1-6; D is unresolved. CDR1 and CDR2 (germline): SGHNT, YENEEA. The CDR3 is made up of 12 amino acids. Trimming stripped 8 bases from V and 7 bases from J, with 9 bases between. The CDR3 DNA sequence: TGTGCCAGCGCCGAGTGGAATTCACCCCTCCACTTT. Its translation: CASAEWNSPLHF.

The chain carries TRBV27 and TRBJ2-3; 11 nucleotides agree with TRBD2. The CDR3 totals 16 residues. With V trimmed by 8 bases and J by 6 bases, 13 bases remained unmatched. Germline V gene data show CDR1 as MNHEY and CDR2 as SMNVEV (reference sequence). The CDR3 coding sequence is TGTGCCAGCCGATTTCCCCTAGCGGGAGGATTCGATACGCAGTATTTT. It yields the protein CASRFPLAGGFDTQYF.

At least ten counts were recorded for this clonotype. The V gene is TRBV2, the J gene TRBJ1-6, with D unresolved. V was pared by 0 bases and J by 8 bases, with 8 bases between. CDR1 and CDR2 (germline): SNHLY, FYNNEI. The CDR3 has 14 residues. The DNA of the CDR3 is TGTGCCAGCAGTGAAGCGAGGCGATATTCACCCCTCCACTTT. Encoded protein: CASSEARRYSPLHF.

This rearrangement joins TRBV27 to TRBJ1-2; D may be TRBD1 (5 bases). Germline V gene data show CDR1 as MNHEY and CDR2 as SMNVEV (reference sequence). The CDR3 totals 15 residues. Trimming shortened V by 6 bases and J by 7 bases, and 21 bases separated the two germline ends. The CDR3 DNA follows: TGTGCCAGCAGCCGGAACCGAGGGGCCGCCCTTGGCTACACCTTC. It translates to CASSRNRGAALGYTF.

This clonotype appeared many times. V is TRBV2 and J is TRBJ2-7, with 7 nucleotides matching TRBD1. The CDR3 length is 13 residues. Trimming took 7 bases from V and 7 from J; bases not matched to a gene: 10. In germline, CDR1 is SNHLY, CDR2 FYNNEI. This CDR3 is CASTPTGLGEQYF. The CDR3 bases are TGTGCCAGCACCCCGACAGGGTTGGGGGAGCAGTACTTC. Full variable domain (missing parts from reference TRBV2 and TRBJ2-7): EPEVTQTPSHQVTQMGQEVILRCVPISNHLYFYWYRQILGQKVEFLVSFYNNEISEKSEIFDDQFSVERPDGSNFTLKIRSTKLEDSAMYFCASTPTGLGEQYFGPGTRLTVT.

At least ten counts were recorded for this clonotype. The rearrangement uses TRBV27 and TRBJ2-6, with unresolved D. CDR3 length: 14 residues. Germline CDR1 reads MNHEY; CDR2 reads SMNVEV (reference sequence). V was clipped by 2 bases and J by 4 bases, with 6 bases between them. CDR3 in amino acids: CASSLDLGANVLTF. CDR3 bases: TGTGCCAGCAGTTTAGATCTGGGGGCCAACGTCCTGACTTTC.

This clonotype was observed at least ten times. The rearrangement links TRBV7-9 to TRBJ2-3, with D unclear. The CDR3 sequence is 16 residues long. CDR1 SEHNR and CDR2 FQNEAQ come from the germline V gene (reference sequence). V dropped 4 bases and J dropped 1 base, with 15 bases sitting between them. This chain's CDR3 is CASSSSQFGRTDTQYF. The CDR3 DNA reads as TGTGCCAGCAGCTCTTCACAGTTTGGGCGCACAGATACGCAGTATTTT.

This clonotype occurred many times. This chain's CDR3 is CASSLSRGYNEQFF. The CDR3 DNA sequence: TGCGCCAGCAGCTTAAGTAGGGGGTACAATGAGCAGTTCTTC. The rearrangement joins TRBV5-1 to TRBJ2-1, with a possible D match to TRBD1 (6 bases). Germline V CDR1 and CDR2: SGHRS, YFSETQ. Trimming left V 2 bases short and J 4 bases short, with 10 bases between. The CDR3 spans 14 residues. Using reference TRBV5-1 and TRBJ2-1 for the parts outside the CDR3, the full variable domain is KAGVTQTPRYLIKTRGQQVTLSCSPISGHRSVSWYQQTPGQGLQFLFEYFSETQRNKGNFPGRFSGRQFSNSRSEMNVSTLELGDSALYLCASSLSRGYNEQFFGPGTRLTVL.

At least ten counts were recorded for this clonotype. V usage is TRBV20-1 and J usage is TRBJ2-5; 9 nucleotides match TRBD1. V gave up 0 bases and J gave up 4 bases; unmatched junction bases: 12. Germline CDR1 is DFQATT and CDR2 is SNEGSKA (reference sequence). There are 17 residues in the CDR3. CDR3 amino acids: CSARDQSRQGVLETQYF. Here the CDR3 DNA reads TGCAGTGCTAGAGATCAAAGTAGACAGGGGGTCTTAGAGACCCAGTACTTC.

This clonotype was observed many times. CDR3 sequence reads: CASSPGGAHEKLFF. The CDR3 DNA reads as TGTGCCAGCAGCCCTGGGGGGGCACATGAAAAACTGTTTTTT. V is TRBV27 and J is TRBJ1-4, with D tentatively TRBD1 (6 bases). CDR3 size: 14 residues. The V end lost 6 bases, the J end lost 6 bases, and 14 bases lay between the germline ends. In germline, CDR1 is MNHEY, CDR2 SMNVEV (reference sequence).